This T cell receptor (beta chain) was identified in a study of tumor-infiltrating lymphocytes in localized non-small cell lung cancer. General observations from the study: Not all patients were TCR sequenced, owing to tissue quantity. Tumors had more T cell infiltration than uninvolved lung, per TCRbeta sequencing and CD3 counts.

Method: immunoSEQ multiplex PCR; TCRdb's copy keeps in-frame clones and lacks some. This table holds 16,000 or so clones, roughly 73% found once. V was trimmed by 3 bases and J by 7 bases, leaving 11 bases between them. Germline V lookup: CDR1 SGHKS, CDR2 YYEKEE (reference sequence). The CDR3 has 13 residues. This clone appeared a few times. Its matching antigen is unknown. Material: lung tumor tissue. The source is a human donor with non-small cell lung cancer. The chain combines TRBV5-5 with TRBJ1-5, with D possibly being TRBD1 (6 bases). CDR3 sequence reads: CASSSSGEQPQHF. Here the CDR3 DNA reads TGTGCCAGCAGCTCTTCAGGGGAGCAGCCCCAGCATTTT. The full variable domain, completed using reference TRBV5-5 and TRBJ1-5, is DAGVTQSPTHLIKTRGQQVTLRCSPISGHKSVSWYQQVLGQGPQFIFQYYEKEERGRGNFPDRFSARQFPNYSSELNVNALLLGDSALYLCASSSSGEQPQHFGDGTRLSIL.